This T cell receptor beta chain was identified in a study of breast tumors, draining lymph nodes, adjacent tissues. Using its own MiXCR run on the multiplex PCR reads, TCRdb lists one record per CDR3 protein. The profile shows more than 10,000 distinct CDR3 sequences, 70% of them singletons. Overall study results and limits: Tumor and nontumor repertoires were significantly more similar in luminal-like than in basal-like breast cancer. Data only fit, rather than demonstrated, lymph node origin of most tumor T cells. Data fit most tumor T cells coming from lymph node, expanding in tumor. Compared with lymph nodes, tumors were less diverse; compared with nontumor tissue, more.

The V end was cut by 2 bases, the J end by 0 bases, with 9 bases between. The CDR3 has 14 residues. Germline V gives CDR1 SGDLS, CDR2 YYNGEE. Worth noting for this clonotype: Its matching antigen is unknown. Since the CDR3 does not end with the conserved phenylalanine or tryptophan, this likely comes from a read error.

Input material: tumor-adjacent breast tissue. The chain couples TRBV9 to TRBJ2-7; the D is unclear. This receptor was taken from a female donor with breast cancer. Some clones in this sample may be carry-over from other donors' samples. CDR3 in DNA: TGTGCCAGCAGCGTCACACCCAGCTCCTACGAGCAGTACCTC. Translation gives CASSVTPSSYEQYL.